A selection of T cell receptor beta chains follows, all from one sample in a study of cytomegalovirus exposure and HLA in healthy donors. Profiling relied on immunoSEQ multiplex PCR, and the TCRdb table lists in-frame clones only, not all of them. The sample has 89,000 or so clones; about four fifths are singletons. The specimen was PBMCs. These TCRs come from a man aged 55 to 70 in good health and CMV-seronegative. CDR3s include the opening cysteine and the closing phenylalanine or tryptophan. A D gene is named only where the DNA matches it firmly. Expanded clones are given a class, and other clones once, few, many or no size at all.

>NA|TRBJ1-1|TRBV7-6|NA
CASRPVNTEAFF
TGTGCCAGCAGGCCAGTGAACACTGAAGCTTTCTTT
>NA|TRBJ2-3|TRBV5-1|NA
CASSLGASAAADTQYF
TGCGCCAGCAGCTTGGGTGCTAGCGCCGCGGCAGATACGCAGTATTTT
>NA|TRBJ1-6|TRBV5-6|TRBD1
CASSLRQGALTPLHF
TGTGCCAGCAGCTTGCGCCAGGGGGCTCTTACCCCCCTCCACTTT
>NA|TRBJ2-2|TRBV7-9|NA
CASSLVSGSTDRLFF
TGTGCCAGCAGCTTAGTATCGGGGTCTACCGATCGGCTGTTTTTT
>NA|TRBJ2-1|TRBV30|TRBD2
CAWSDGGGPSEQFF
TGTGCCTGGAGTGACGGGGGGGGGCCGTCTGAGCAGTTCTTC
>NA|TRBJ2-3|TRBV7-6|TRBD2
CASSSSGGGTDTQYF
TGTGCCAGCAGCTCTAGCGGGGGGGGCACAGATACGCAGTATTTT
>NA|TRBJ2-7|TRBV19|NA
CASSNLPRGSSYEQYF
TGTGCCAGTAGTAACCTCCCCAGGGGATCCTCCTACGAGCAGTACTTC
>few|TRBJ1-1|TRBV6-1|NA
CASSLQGDTEAFF
TGTGCCAGCAGTCTACAGGGTGACACTGAAGCTTTCTTT
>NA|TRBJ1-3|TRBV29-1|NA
CSVDPGPSAGNTIYF
TGCAGCGTTGACCCAGGCCCGTCCGCCGGAAACACCATATATTTT
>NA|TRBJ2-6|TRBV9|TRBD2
CASSVGRRPSGAGANVLTF
TGTGCCAGCAGCGTAGGGAGGAGGCCTAGCGGGGCTGGGGCCAACGTCCTGACTTTC
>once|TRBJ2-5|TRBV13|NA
CASSLGRVGFQETQYF
TGTGCCAGCAGCTTAGGGAGGGTCGGTTTCCAAGAGACCCAGTACTTC
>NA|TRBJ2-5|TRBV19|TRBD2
CASSISPGTSGGQTQYF
TGTGCCAGTAGTATAAGTCCCGGGACTAGCGGGGGGCAGACCCAGTACTTC
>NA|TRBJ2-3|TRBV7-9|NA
CASSSLTGWFPDTQYF
TGTGCCAGCAGCTCACTAACCGGTTGGTTCCCAGATACGCAGTATTTT